Listed below are T cell receptor beta chains from one sample, sequenced in a study of shared clonotypes between healthy human individuals. This table comes from immunoSEQ multiplex PCR, and its TCRdb copy is limited to in-frame clones, with some not included. The sample records about 2,100,000 clones, approximately 94% being singletons. Sequences were obtained from naive CD8+ T cells from PBMCs. These TCRs come from a man aged 18 to 29 in good health. Some clones in this sample may be carry-over from other donors' samples. Each CDR3 is given with its conserved first and last residue. Fields, in order: D gene, clone size, V gene, J gene, CDR3 DNA, CDR3 protein. D genes are given only for firm matches. Expanded clones get a size class; other rows say once, few or many, or leave the size out.

>-|-|TRBV19|TRBJ1-3
TGTGCCGCGGCCGACTTCTCTGGAAACACCATATATTTT
CAAADFSGNTIYF
>-|-|TRBV5-1|TRBJ2-7
TGCGCCAGCAGCTCTGGGCCAGAGCAGTACTTC
CASSSGPEQYF
>-|few|TRBV19|TRBJ1-5
TGTGCCAGTAGTATAGTAGGCGGGGAGGCTCAGCCCCAGCATTTT
CASSIVGGEAQPQHF
>-|-|TRBV7-9|TRBJ2-7
TGTGCCAGCAGCTCGACTAGTTTCTACGAGCAGTACTTC
CASSSTSFYEQYF
>-|-|TRBV4-1|TRBJ1-1
TGCGCCAGCAGCCAAGATCTATCGTGGGAAGATACTGAAGCTTTCTTT
CASSQDLSWEDTEAFF
>TRBD1|-|TRBV7-9|TRBJ1-2
TGTGCCAGCAGCTTAAAGGACAGGGTGGACTATGGCTACACCTTC
CASSLKDRVDYGYTF
>-|-|TRBV7-9|TRBJ2-7
TGTGCCAGCAGCACCCGAGACAGCAGCTCCTACGAGCAGTACTTC
CASSTRDSSSYEQYF
>TRBD2|once|TRBV11-2|TRBJ2-5
TGTGCCAGCAGCTTAAGGGTTGGGCTAGCGGGAGTGAAAGAGACCCAGTACTTC
CASSLRVGLAGVKETQYF
>TRBD2|-|TRBV9|TRBJ2-3
TGTGCCAGCAGCGTACTAGCGGGGTTCTCTAGCACAGATACGCAGTATTTT
CASSVLAGFSSTDTQYF
>TRBD1|-|TRBV11-2|TRBJ1-2
TGTGCCAGCAGCTTAGTTGGGGACAGGGGATATGGCTACACCTTC
CASSLVGDRGYGYTF
>TRBD1|-|TRBV28|TRBJ1-2
TGTGCCAGCAGCTATGACAGGGGGCCGGGATGGGGCTACACCTTC
CASSYDRGPGWGYTF
>-|-|TRBV27|TRBJ2-4
TGTGCCAGCAGTTTACTTCCAGTGAATTTGGAGAAAAACATTCAGTACTTC
CASSLLPVNLEKNIQYF
>-|-|TRBV5-6|TRBJ2-1
TGTGCCAGCAGGACGGGGGCCAATGAGCAGTTCTTC
CASRTGANEQFF
>-|-|TRBV5-1|TRBJ2-5
TGCGCCAGCAGTAAACCGGGCCCGGCCTTTGAGACCCAGTACTTC
CASSKPGPAFETQYF
>-|-|TRBV10-3|TRBJ1-1
TGTGCCATCAGTGAGGAAATGAGAACTGAAGCTTTCTTT
CAISEEMRTEAFF
>-|once|TRBV5-1|TRBJ2-7
TGCGCCAGCAGCCCCGACAGCTACGAGCAGTACTTC
CASSPDSYEQYF
>-|-|TRBV7-9|TRBJ2-1
TGTGCCAGCAGCTCGGAGGGGGGCACCTCCTACAATGAGCAGTTCTTC
CASSSEGGTSYNEQFF
>TRBD2|-|TRBV28|TRBJ2-7
TGTGCCAGCAGTTTATTCAGAGCGGGAGCGATGTACGAGCAGTACTTC
CASSLFRAGAMYEQYF
>TRBD2|once|TRBV15|TRBJ2-1
TGTGCCACCAGCACACCGGGACTAGCGACTTACAATGAGCAGTTCTTC
CATSTPGLATYNEQFF
>-|-|TRBV27|TRBJ2-7
TGTGCCAGCAGTTTTGGGGCCGGGACATTGTCCTACGAGCAGTACTTC
CASSFGAGTLSYEQYF